This T cell receptor beta chain was recorded in a study of radiation and T cells in renal cell carcinoma. As for the study in general: Nephrectomy followed 15 Gy stereotactic body radiation by 4 weeks. Notes on the study in general: Without pretreatment biopsies, baseline tumor clonotype presence was undetermined. Top tumor clonotypes rose in blood 2 weeks post-radiation, then contracted.

Germline V CDR1 and CDR2: SGHDN, FVKESK. V shed 7 bases and J shed 2 bases, with 12 bases lying between them. The CDR3 has 14 residues. Produced via immunoSEQ multiplex PCR; TCRdb's table is partial and in-frame only. Counted here are more than 150,000 clones, approximately 86% occurring once; the ten biggest clones make up approximately 13%. Time point given: blood 2 weeks post-SBRT. The treatment here: 15 Gy SBRT to primary tumor, nephrectomy 4 weeks later. After SBRT, blood was collected at 2 and 4 weeks, plus baseline. A remark on this clone: Its antigen is currently unknown.

This sequence joins TRBV14 and TRBJ1-3; D is uncertain. Specimen: blood, collected from a patient whose treatment included radiotherapy and nephrectomy. This clonotype originated in a woman aged 45-65 years with renal cell carcinoma. The CDR3 region has the DNA TGTGCCAGCAACCGAGCTACGACTGGAAACACCATATATTTT. Translating gives CASNRATTGNTIYF.